Reported below is one TCR beta chain. Unmatched junction bases numbered 6, after V lost 1 base and J lost 5 bases. The length of the CDR3 is 15 residues. Germline CDR1 and CDR2: SGHTA and FQGNSA. This entry is derived from a study of blood T cell repertoires in COVID-19. Participant age was roughly 18 to 95 years, and participants resided in roughly 25 US areas. Participants' own reports of clinical history determined their cohort assignment. Donors of Cohort 3 who recovered were those that had two negative PCRs, clearance, or symptom resolution. As handled by the study authors: Estimated nucleated cell counts came from reference gene primer amplification. Measured with immunoSEQ multiplex PCR; TCRdb has only the in-frame clones, and not every one. V and J calls and clone size are those listed in that table; D and trimming were worked out from the DNA. Of 450,000 to 500,000 clones listed, roughly 90% are singletons.

The J gene is TRBJ2-3, the V gene TRBV7-2; 7 nucleotides agree with TRBD2. The source of this sequence is a woman between 18 and 29 years old who had recovered from COVID-19. The material sequenced was PBMCs or T cells enriched from blood (not recorded which). The CDR3 bases are TGTGCCAGCAGCTTAGTACGGGGGGACGGAGATACGCAGTATTTT. Residues: CASSLVRGDGDTQYF.